This TCR beta chain was retrieved from a study of cytomegalovirus exposure and HLA in healthy donors. For the study at large: Counted in an early data release were about 85 million unique TCRs from HLA-typed donors.

Points from the study as a whole: Several V segments, TRBV6-2 and TRBV6-3 among them, could not be told apart and were dropped. Later, TCR association rates were found to vary by HLA locus, highest for DRB1 and lowest for HLA-C.

On this clone: Its matching antigen is unknown.

CDR1 and CDR2 (germline): SGHRS, YFSETQ. The CDR3 extends over 15 amino acids. Trimming took 2 bases from V and 7 from J; bases not matched to a gene: 5. Use of 60 Vbeta and 13 Jbeta primers characterized the PCR. As handled by the study authors: Later, an analysis found 80 million or so unique TCR beta chains, and about 10 million of these were shared. Repertoires were generated with immunoSEQ multiplex PCR, while TCRdb's copy carries only in-frame clones and drops some. V, J and clone size were drawn from that table, and D and trimming were deduced from the DNA. In the table there are some 150,000 clones, approximately 80% of which are singletons.

The V gene is TRBV5-1, the J gene TRBJ2-1; TRBD1 agrees at 11 bases. Sequencing used PBMCs. The source is a man aged 25 to 40 in good health and CMV-seropositive. Here the CDR3 DNA reads TGCGCCAGCAGCTTTCTACGGGACAGGGGGAATGAGCAGTTCTTC. Protein: CASSFLRDRGNEQFF.